The rows below give T cell receptor beta chains drawn from one sample of a study of OX40 agonist ivuxolimab in advanced cancers. Produced via immunoSEQ multiplex PCR; TCRdb's table is partial and in-frame only. The table has under 95,000 clones, 89% seen once; the top ten hold approximately 0.19%. Specimen: CD4+ or CD8+ T cells sorted from blood, collected in a trial of the OX40 agonist ivuxolimab. All receptors derive from an adult with an advanced solid tumor such as melanoma, head and neck, liver or kidney cancer. The CDR3 runs from the conserved cysteine through the conserved F or W. The D gene is left open where the match is weak. Some rows mark clone size as missing; the rest say once, few, many or name a class of expanded clone.

>-|TRBV6-6|TRBD2|TRBJ2-1
TGTGCCAGCAGAGAGGGACTACCTTACAATGAGCAGTTCTTC
CASREGLPYNEQFF
>-|TRBV29-1|-|TRBJ1-1
TGCAGCGTCCAAGATCATACTGAAGCTTTCTTT
CSVQDHTEAFF
>-|TRBV6-5|-|TRBJ1-2
TGTGCCAGCACTGAGGGGAGGGGCTACACCTTC
CASTEGRGYTF
>-|TRBV5-4|-|TRBJ1-1
TGTGCCAGCAGCACAGTCCAGAACACTGAAGCTTTCTTT
CASSTVQNTEAFF
>-|TRBV7-8|-|TRBJ2-2
TGTGCCGTCAAGGGACTGACGAACACCGGGGAGCTGTTTTTT
CAVKGLTNTGELFF
>-|TRBV5-1|TRBD2|TRBJ2-2
TGCGCCAGCAGCTCCCCTAGCGGGAGGTCGGAGGGGGAGCTGTTTTTT
CASSSPSGRSEGELFF
>-|TRBV10-1|-|TRBJ2-3
TGCGCCAGCAGTGAGTCCCCGGGAAGCGTAGATACGCAGTATTTT
CASSESPGSVDTQYF
>-|TRBV28|TRBD2|TRBJ2-3
TGTGCCAGCAGTCTATGGACTAGCGGGATTAGCACAGATACGCAGTATTTT
CASSLWTSGISTDTQYF
>-|TRBV4-1|TRBD1|TRBJ2-7
TGCGCCAGCAGTCCCGGGACAGGGCCTAACTACGAGCAGTACTTC
CASSPGTGPNYEQYF
>-|TRBV5-1|-|TRBJ1-1
TGCGCCAGCAGCTTCGCAGGGCTGAACACTGAAGCTTTCTTT
CASSFAGLNTEAFF
>-|TRBV11-2|TRBD1|TRBJ2-1
TGTGCCAGCAGCAGACAGGGGTTTGACAATGAGCAGTTCTTC
CASSRQGFDNEQFF
>-|TRBV19|TRBD1|TRBJ1-1
TGTGCCAGTAGCCCTCGGGGACAGGGGCTGGGGGGCACTGAAGCTTTCTTT
CASSPRGQGLGGTEAFF
>once|TRBV15|-|TRBJ2-1
TGTGCCACCTCCACATTTCGGGTCATTGAGCAGTTCTTC
CATSTFRVIEQFF
>once|TRBV4-2|TRBD2|TRBJ2-7
TGTGCCAGCAGCCAAGATCGTAGCGGGGGCTACGAGCAGTACTTC
CASSQDRSGGYEQYF
>-|TRBV11-3|TRBD1|TRBJ1-1
TGTGCCAGCAGCCCGACAGGGAGGGGCACTGAAGCTTTCTTT
CASSPTGRGTEAFF
>-|TRBV5-1|-|TRBJ2-2
TGCGCCAGCAGCTTGCTCCCGGCGGGTAACACCGGGGAGCTGTTTTTT
CASSLLPAGNTGELFF
>-|TRBV11-3|-|TRBJ2-3
TGTGCCAGCAGCTTAGGGGGATCCGCAGATACGCAGTATTTT
CASSLGGSADTQYF